The clone carrying this T cell receptor (beta chain) was recorded a few times. Antigen specificity is unknown. This specimen comes from a study of cytotoxic CD8 clonotypes in ibrutinib-treated CLL. The assay was immunoSEQ multiplex PCR, and TCRdb's table has in-frame clones only and misses some. The sample contains 110,000 to 150,000 clones, around 93% of which appear only once. General study findings and limits: Clonality was higher at baseline than in age-matched healthy donors and tracked circulating CD8+ T-cell counts.

V was shortened by 5 bases and J by 0 bases, with 8 bases between the two germline ends. The length of the CDR3 is 13 residues. Germline lookup yields CDR1 MNHEY and CDR2 SMNVEV (reference sequence). Libraries of TCR beta were made from 1.5 to 2.5 micrograms of genomic DNA that came from cryopreserved PBMCs. The specimen comprised PBMCs, sampled after 12 months of ibrutinib treatment. The chain recombines TRBV27 with TRBJ2-7; TRBD1 might be the D (5 bases). The origin of this receptor is a human donor with chronic lymphocytic leukemia. The DNA of the CDR3 is TGTGCCAGCAGTGGCAGGGACTCCTACGAGCAGTACTTC. Translation: CASSGRDSYEQYF.